The rows below give T cell receptor beta chains drawn from one sample of a study of T cell repertoires in cytomegalovirus infection. TCRdb independently ran MiXCR on the reads; one entry per CDR3 protein. Among roughly 140,000 distinct CDR3 sequences listed, about 20% were seen once. Sequenced material: PBMCs. These receptor sequences come from a human donor in good health (CMV status not recorded). Some clones in this sample may be carry-over from other donors' samples. CDR3s include the opening cysteine and the closing phenylalanine or tryptophan. D genes are given only for firm matches. Size values are once, few and many counts, or a class for expanded clones, and some rows have none.

>.|.|TRBJ1-4|TRBV28
CASSYNLGLRTDGEKLFF
TGTGCCAGCAGCTATAATCTGGGGTTACGAACAGACGGTGAAAAACTGTTTTTT
>few|.|TRBJ2-5|TRBV5-1
CASSLAKGTNQETQYF
TGCGCCAGCAGCTTGGCCAAGGGAACCAACCAAGAGACCCAGTACTTC
>.|.|TRBJ2-7|TRBV5-4
CASSQVSGKSSYEQYF
TGTGCCAGCAGCCAAGTTTCGGGGAAGAGCTCCTACGAGCAGTACTTC
>once|TRBD1|TRBJ2-7|TRBV4-3
CASSLRTGSSYEQYF
TGCGCCAGCAGCCTTAGGACAGGGAGCTCCTACGAGCAGTACTTC
>.|TRBD1|TRBJ2-5|TRBV30
CAWSTDRGQETQYF
TGTGCCTGGAGTACGGACAGGGGTCAAGAGACCCAGTACTTC
>.|TRBD1|TRBJ2-7|TRBV29-1
CSVAAGGVNIYEQYF
TGCAGCGTTGCCGCAGGGGGCGTTAATATCTACGAGCAGTACTTC
>many|TRBD1|TRBJ1-6|TRBV7-2
CASSPRDSYNSPLHF
TGTGCCAGCAGCCCCCGGGACAGCTATAATTCACCCCTCCACTTT
>.|.|TRBJ2-5|TRBV29-1
CSVENGRKETQYF
TGCAGCGTTGAAAACGGCAGAAAAGAGACCCAGTACTTC
>many|.|TRBJ2-5|TRBV7-9
CASSKDTRVGGQYF
TGTGCCAGCAGCAAGGACACCCGAGTAGGGGGCCAGTACTTC
>.|TRBD1|TRBJ1-1|TRBV5-1
CASSSNLRGPDTEAFF
TGCGCCAGCAGCTCAAACCTCAGGGGGCCTGACACTGAAGCTTTCTTT
>.|TRBD2|TRBJ2-4|TRBV20-1
CSATKLAGGPKGANIQYF
TGCAGTGCTACTAAATTAGCGGGAGGGCCGAAAGGGGCAAACATTCAGTACTTC
>few|.|TRBJ2-1|TRBV2
CASSEMAGRIEQFF
TGTGCCAGCAGTGAGATGGCAGGGAGGATCGAGCAGTTCTTC
>few|.|TRBJ1-5|TRBV19
CASRSQGNQPQHF
TGTGCCAGTAGATCTCAGGGCAATCAGCCCCAGCATTTT
>.|TRBD1|TRBJ2-2|TRBV5-6
CASSTPGQGSTGELFF
TGTGCCAGCAGCACGCCGGGACAGGGTTCCACCGGGGAGCTGTTTTTT
>.|TRBD1|TRBJ1-1|TRBV27
CASRTQGAARAFF
TGTGCCAGCAGGACCCAGGGGGCCGCGCGAGCTTTCTTT
>few|TRBD1|TRBJ2-5|TRBV12-3/TRBV12-4
CASRETGSETQYF
TGTGCCAGCAGAGAGACAGGGTCTGAGACCCAGTACTTC
>.|.|TRBJ2-3|TRBV20-1
CSARSFGGAGTDTQYF
TGCAGTGCTAGATCGTTTGGGGGGGCCGGCACAGATACGCAGTATTTT
>few|TRBD2|TRBJ2-1|TRBV2
CASSEALQASGKQFF
TGTGCCAGCAGTGAAGCGCTTCAGGCTAGCGGCAAGCAGTTCTTC
>.|TRBD1|TRBJ2-7|TRBV10-3
CAISSWDSASYEQYF
TGTGCCATCAGCTCCTGGGACAGTGCCTCCTACGAGCAGTACTTC
>.|.|TRBJ1-1|TRBV3-1
CASSQVRMNTEAFF
TGTGCCAGCAGCCAAGTTCGCATGAACACTGAAGCTTTCTTT
>few|TRBD2|TRBJ2-1|TRBV4-1
CASSQRTSGTYNEQFF
TGCGCCAGCAGCCAAAGGACTAGCGGTACCTACAATGAGCAGTTCTTC
>.|.|TRBJ1-4|TRBV7-2
CASSSQGHEKLFF
TGTGCCAGCAGCTCCCAGGGACATGAAAAACTGTTTTTT
>many|.|TRBJ2-1|TRBV5-1
CASRGDAGEQFF
TGCGCCAGCAGGGGGGATGCAGGGGAGCAGTTCTTC
>many|TRBD1|TRBJ2-3|TRBV7-2
CASSGQAASTDTQYF
TGTGCCAGCAGCGGACAGGCTGCTAGCACAGATACGCAGTATTTT
>few|.|TRBJ2-2|TRBV7-3
CASSLNTATGELFF
TGTGCCAGCAGCTTAAACACTGCTACCGGGGAGCTGTTTTTT
>many|.|TRBJ2-1|TRBV7-2
CASSLISYNEQFF
TGTGCCAGCAGCTTAATATCCTACAATGAGCAGTTCTTC
>few|.|TRBJ1-1|TRBV7-9
CASRRVEAFF
TGTGCCAGCAGGAGAGTTGAAGCTTTCTTT
>few|.|TRBJ2-3|TRBV12-3/TRBV12-4
CASSLALDGTDTQYF
TGTGCCAGCAGTTTAGCACTAGATGGCACAGATACGCAGTATTTT
>.|TRBD2|TRBJ2-5|TRBV7-3
CASSLNSGNQETQYF
TGTGCCAGCAGCTTAAATAGCGGGAACCAAGAGACCCAGTACTTC
>.|TRBD1|TRBJ1-1|TRBV5-1
CASSMTGSTEAFF
TGCGCCAGCAGCATGACAGGGAGTACTGAAGCTTTCTTT
>once|.|TRBJ2-3|TRBV20-1
CSVKIWLNPTDTQYF
TGCAGTGTTAAGATTTGGCTCAACCCCACAGATACGCAGTATTTT
>.|.|TRBJ2-7|TRBV14
CASSQIGGQGEQYF
TGTGCCAGCAGCCAGATCGGGGGGCAAGGGGAGCAGTACTTC
>many|.|TRBJ1-1|TRBV7-2
CASSSQGSTEAFF
TGTGCCAGCAGCTCCCAGGGTTCGACTGAAGCTTTCTTT
>.|.|TRBJ2-3|TRBV20-1
CSARDPAGTDTQYF
TGCAGTGCTAGAGATCCAGCGGGTACAGATACGCAGTATTTT
>.|.|TRBJ1-5|TRBV24-1
CATSGGNQPQHF
TGTGCCACCAGTGGCGGCAATCAGCCCCAGCATTTT
>.|.|TRBJ2-7|TRBV5-5
CASSEQGGEQYF
TGTGCCAGCAGCGAACAGGGTGGCGAGCAGTACTTC
>.|.|TRBJ2-6|TRBV19
CASSIESSGANVLTF
TGTGCCAGTAGTATAGAGAGCTCTGGGGCCAACGTCCTGACTTTC
>.|.|TRBJ2-7|TRBV30
CAWSEPYEQYF
TGTGCCTGGAGTGAGCCCTACGAGCAGTACTTC
>many|.|TRBJ2-2|TRBV7-9
CASSLELTEWGELFF
TGTGCCAGCAGCTTAGAACTCACGGAGTGGGGGGAGCTGTTTTTT
>many|TRBD2|TRBJ2-2|TRBV7-8
CASSFYGTSGMVGELFF
TGTGCCAGCAGCTTTTACGGGACTAGCGGGATGGTCGGGGAGCTGTTTTTT
>.|TRBD2|TRBJ2-3|TRBV6-2/TRBV6-3
CASSPLAGVADTPYF
TGTGCCAGCAGTCCGCTAGCGGGAGTTGCAGATACGCCGTATTTT